The rows below give T cell receptor beta chains drawn from one sample of a study of CD8+ T cells in alopecia areata. Profiled with immunoSEQ multiplex PCR; TCRdb holds only in-frame clones, not every one. Of fewer than 40,000 clones in the sample, around 50% were seen once. The sequenced sample was CD4+ Tregs sorted from blood. The receptors come from a human donor with alopecia areata. The CDR3 runs from the conserved cysteine through the conserved F or W. A D gene is named only where the DNA matches it firmly. A row's size may be missing; if present it is once, few, many or a size class.

D: .
V: TRBV20-1
J: TRBJ2-7
size: few
DNA: TGCAGTGCTAGAGCTGCAGCTGAGCAGTACTTC
CDR3: CSARAAAEQYF

D: .
V: TRBV7-9
J: TRBJ2-1
size: .
DNA: TGTGCCAGCAGCTTGGCTGACAATGAGCAGTTCTTC
CDR3: CASSLADNEQFF

D: .
V: TRBV6-5
J: TRBJ2-7
size: .
DNA: TGTGCCAGCAGTTACTCTGGGACGGGGATCAATGAGCAGTACTTC
CDR3: CASSYSGTGINEQYF

D: TRBD1
V: TRBV7-9
J: TRBJ1-2
size: .
DNA: TGTGCCAGCAGCCCGACAGGGGACGGCTACACCTTC
CDR3: CASSPTGDGYTF

D: .
V: TRBV5-1
J: TRBJ2-7
size: .
DNA: TGCGCCAGCAGCTTGGCACAGGAGCAGTACTTC
CDR3: CASSLAQEQYF

D: .
V: TRBV29-1
J: TRBJ2-1
size: few
DNA: TGCAGCGTCAAGGGTGGTGAAAGAGTCTCCTACAATGAGCAGTTCTTC
CDR3: CSVKGGERVSYNEQFF

D: .
V: TRBV13
J: TRBJ1-1
size: .
DNA: TGTGCCAGCAGCTTGAGGGGTGAAGCTTTCTTT
CDR3: CASSLRGEAFF

D: TRBD2
V: TRBV27
J: TRBJ2-7
size: once
DNA: TGTGCCAGCAGTTTCCTTAGCGGGGGGCCTCACGAGCAGTACTTC
CDR3: CASSFLSGGPHEQYF

D: TRBD1
V: TRBV6-6
J: TRBJ2-7
size: .
DNA: TGTGCCAGCAGTCCTCAGGACAGGGGCGACGAGCAGTACTTC
CDR3: CASSPQDRGDEQYF

D: TRBD2
V: TRBV19
J: TRBJ2-7
size: few
DNA: TGTGCCAGTAGCCTCACCGGGCGGGGGGCGCGAGAGCAGTACTTC
CDR3: CASSLTGRGAREQYF

D: TRBD2
V: TRBV7-9
J: TRBJ2-1
size: .
DNA: TGTGCCAGCAGCTTTGATGGCGGGAGGGCCCGGGAGCAGTTCTTC
CDR3: CASSFDGGRAREQFF

D: TRBD1
V: TRBV7-9
J: TRBJ1-1
size: few
DNA: TGTGCCAGCAGCTTAAGGGCAGGGGGCACTGAAGCTTTCTTT
CDR3: CASSLRAGGTEAFF

D: .
V: TRBV18
J: TRBJ2-5
size: once
DNA: TGTGCCAGCTCACCACCCCGGGACGGTTCTGAGACCCAGTACTTC
CDR3: CASSPPRDGSETQYF

D: .
V: TRBV30
J: TRBJ1-5
size: .
DNA: TGTGCCTGGAGTGGGAGTGGGTATAGCAATCAGCCCCAGCATTTT
CDR3: CAWSGSGYSNQPQHF

D: .
V: TRBV5-5
J: TRBJ2-1
size: few
DNA: TGTGCCAGCAGCTCGGGGCCCTACAATGAGCAGTTCTTC
CDR3: CASSSGPYNEQFF

D: .
V: TRBV6-5
J: TRBJ1-6
size: .
DNA: TGTGCCGCCCGTCTGGGGATTGATAATTCACCCCTCCACTTT
CDR3: CAARLGIDNSPLHF

D: TRBD2
V: TRBV4-1
J: TRBJ2-3
size: few
DNA: TGCGCCAGCAGCCAACAAGCCACTAGCGGGGGGTTATATACGCAGTATTTT
CDR3: CASSQQATSGGLYTQYF

D: .
V: TRBV9
J: TRBJ2-2
size: .
DNA: TGTGCCAGCAGCGTGGAAGAGTACACCGGGGAGCTGTTTTTT
CDR3: CASSVEEYTGELFF

D: .
V: TRBV29-1
J: TRBJ1-2
size: .
DNA: TGCAGCGTTGAAGGGATCGGACCGAGGACCTATGGCTACACCTTC
CDR3: CSVEGIGPRTYGYTF

D: .
V: TRBV11-2
J: TRBJ2-7
size: few
DNA: TGTGCCAGCAGCCATACAGTGCCCCTAAACTCCTACGAGCAGTACTTC
CDR3: CASSHTVPLNSYEQYF

D: .
V: TRBV14
J: TRBJ1-2
size: .
DNA: TGTGCCAGCAGCCAAGATCCGTCCTATGGCTACACCTTC
CDR3: CASSQDPSYGYTF

D: .
V: TRBV4-3
J: TRBJ2-7
size: .
DNA: TGCGCCAGCAGCCAAGAGGTTAGCTCCTACGAGCAGTACTTC
CDR3: CASSQEVSSYEQYF

D: TRBD2
V: TRBV2
J: TRBJ2-1
size: few
DNA: TGTGCCAGCGCGGGGGGTAGCGGGAGCACCTACAATGAGCAGTTCTTC
CDR3: CASAGGSGSTYNEQFF

D: .
V: TRBV7-3
J: TRBJ2-2
size: .
DNA: TGTGCCAGCAGCCCCCTTTCCCGTGGGGAGCTGTTTTTT
CDR3: CASSPLSRGELFF

D: .
V: TRBV4-1
J: TRBJ1-4
size: few
DNA: TGCGCCAGCAGCCAATCGGGGATTAATGAAAAACTGTTTTTT
CDR3: CASSQSGINEKLFF

D: .
V: TRBV7-2
J: TRBJ1-2
size: few
DNA: TGTGCCAGCAGCCCCCAAACACACTCATATGGCTACACCTTC
CDR3: CASSPQTHSYGYTF

D: TRBD1
V: TRBV7-2
J: TRBJ1-1
size: .
DNA: TGTGCCAGCAGCAAAGGGGACAGCGGGAGGGCTGAAGCTTTCTTT
CDR3: CASSKGDSGRAEAFF

D: TRBD1
V: TRBV6-6
J: TRBJ2-7
size: .
DNA: TGTGCCAGCAGTTTTCGACAGGGAACCTACGAGCAGTACTTC
CDR3: CASSFRQGTYEQYF

D: TRBD1
V: TRBV7-2
J: TRBJ1-2
size: .
DNA: TGTGCCAGCAGCGGCCAGGGGGACTATGGCTACACCTTC
CDR3: CASSGQGDYGYTF

D: .
V: TRBV30
J: TRBJ1-5
size: .
DNA: TGTGCCTGGAGTGAGAGTCGCAATCAGCCCCAGCATTTT
CDR3: CAWSESRNQPQHF

D: TRBD1
V: TRBV7-2
J: TRBJ2-7
size: few
DNA: TGTGCCAGCAGCGTGGGACAGCTCTACGAGCAGTACTTC
CDR3: CASSVGQLYEQYF

D: .
V: TRBV27
J: TRBJ1-4
size: .
DNA: TGTGCCAGCAGTTTTCTCGGTCCTGCGGGTGAAAAACTGTTTTTT
CDR3: CASSFLGPAGEKLFF

D: TRBD2
V: TRBV11-2
J: TRBJ2-2
size: .
DNA: TGTGCCAGCAGCATCCGACTAGCGGGAACCACCGGGGAGCTGTTTTTT
CDR3: CASSIRLAGTTGELFF

D: .
V: TRBV5-4
J: TRBJ2-7
size: medium-sized
DNA: TGTGCCAGCAGCCCCCCGGGAAAGCAGTACTTC
CDR3: CASSPPGKQYF

D: .
V: TRBV5-8
J: TRBJ1-1
size: .
DNA: TGTGCCAGCAGCTTGACCAGAAGCACTGAAGCTTTCTTT
CDR3: CASSLTRSTEAFF

D: .
V: TRBV19
J: TRBJ1-3
size: few
DNA: TGTGCCAGTAGCTTTGGGTACTCTGGAAACACCATATATTTT
CDR3: CASSFGYSGNTIYF

D: .
V: TRBV5-8
J: TRBJ1-5
size: few
DNA: TGTGCCAGCAGCTCACAGGGTAGTCAGCCCCAGCATTTT
CDR3: CASSSQGSQPQHF

D: TRBD1
V: TRBV4-1
J: TRBJ2-7
size: .
DNA: TGCGCCAGCAGCCCTACCGGGACAGCGACCTCCTACGAGCAGTACTTC
CDR3: CASSPTGTATSYEQYF

D: TRBD2
V: TRBV4-3
J: TRBJ2-7
size: .
DNA: TGCGCCAGCAGCCAAGATTATCGGACTAGGGCTCTCGAGCAGTACTTC
CDR3: CASSQDYRTRALEQYF